This entry describes one T cell receptor (beta chain). Its antigen remains unknown. This record comes from a study of T cells expressing NK-cell markers. Whole-study findings and limits: In a handful of donors, dominant clonotypes made up about 28.3-65% of CD3+CD56-NKG2C+ cells.

Using the 5' RACE reads, TCRdb records one entry per CDR3 protein without DNA. The sample yields 400,000 to 450,000 distinct CDR3 sequences, of which the top ten take up less than 7.5%. This CDR3 comprises 15 residues. The source of this sequence is a woman between 18 and 75 years old in good health. This sequence joins TRBV12-3 or TRBV12-4 and TRBJ2-4; TCRdb's D gene call, TRBD1, goes unchecked for lack of DNA. The sequenced material came from blood T cells: a sorted CD56 or NKG2C T cell subset, CD4+ or CD8+ T cells, or bulk PBMC T cells (not recorded which). This CDR3 reads CASTDGQGRKNIQYF.